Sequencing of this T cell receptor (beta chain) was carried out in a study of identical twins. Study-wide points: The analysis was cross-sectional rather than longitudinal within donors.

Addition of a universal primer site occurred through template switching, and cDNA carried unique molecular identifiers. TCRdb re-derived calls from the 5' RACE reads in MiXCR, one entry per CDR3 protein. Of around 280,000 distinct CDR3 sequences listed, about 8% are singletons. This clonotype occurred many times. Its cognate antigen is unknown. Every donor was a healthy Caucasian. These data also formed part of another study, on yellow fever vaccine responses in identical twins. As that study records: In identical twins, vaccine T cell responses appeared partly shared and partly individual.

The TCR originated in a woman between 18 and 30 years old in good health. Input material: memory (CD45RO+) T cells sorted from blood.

The CDR3 DNA sequence: TGTGCCAGCAGCTTAGGGATCAATGAAAAACTGTTTTTT. Protein sequence: CASSLGINEKLFF. V and J are TRBV7-9 and TRBJ1-4; D unresolved. The CDR3 is made up of 13 amino acids. CDR1 is SEHNR and CDR2 is FQNEAQ in the germline V gene (reference sequence). The germline V and J ends were trimmed by 1 base and 5 bases, with 5 bases remaining between them. Combining the CDR3 with reference TRBV7-9 and TRBJ1-4 gives the whole variable domain DTGVSQNPRHKITKRGQNVTFRCDPISEHNRLYWYRQTLGQGPEFLTYFQNEAQLEKSRLLSDRFSAERPKGSFSTLEIQRTEQGDSAMYLCASSLGINEKLFFGSGTQLSVL.